This TCR beta chain derives from a study of blood T cell repertoires in COVID-19. Looked up from germline, CDR1 is LGHDT and CDR2 is YNNKEL (reference sequence). This CDR3 has 12 residues. V lost 3 bases to trimming and J lost 7 bases; unmatched junction nucleotides: 2. In the authors' methods: Amplified reference gene primers provided the basis for estimating nucleated cell counts. Sequencing was performed with immunoSEQ multiplex PCR; in TCRdb, only in-frame clones are kept and a portion is missing. Clonal size and the V and J genes are those of that table, whereas D and trimming came from the DNA. This table holds 130,000 to 150,000 clones, more than 70% found once.

The source material was peripheral blood. This chain joins TRBV3-1 (or the pseudogene TRBV3-2) and TRBJ1-1, with 7 bases fitting TRBD1. The clonotype originates from a human donor in a cohort sampled during active COVID-19. This CDR3 reads CASSQGTDEAFF. The CDR3 DNA follows: TGTGCCAGCAGCCAGGGGACAGATGAAGCTTTCTTT.